The source of this TCR beta chain is a study of blood T cell repertoires in COVID-19. For the study at large: Samples representing acute and convalescent COVID-19 were sourced from the United States, Italy and Spain. PBMCs, B-cell-depleted T cells, or T cells provided the cDNA or gDNA that made up the material.

In the authors' methods: Cell counts per sample came from amplifying reference gene primers. The method was immunoSEQ multiplex PCR; TCRdb's version includes in-frame clones alone and lacks a portion of them. Clonal size and the V and J genes are those of that table, whereas D and trimming came from the DNA. The sample lists 110,000 to 150,000 clones, approximately 90% seen once, with roughly 2.9% in the top ten. Germline V lookup: CDR1 LNHDA, CDR2 SQIVND (reference sequence). The germline V and J ends were trimmed by 4 bases and 6 bases, with 16 bases remaining between them. The CDR3 extends over 15 amino acids.

The receptor was derived from a man aged 55-75 years with active or convalescent COVID-19. Sequencing was carried out using peripheral blood. V gene TRBV19 combines with J gene TRBJ1-5, with D possibly TRBD1 on 5 matching bases. CDR3 nucleotides: TGTGCCAGTAGTACCCGAAGGGGATCGGGTCAGCCCCAGCATTTT. Its translation: CASSTRRGSGQPQHF.